The 3 T cell receptor beta chains listed next were all sequenced from one sample in a study of cytomegalovirus exposure and HLA in healthy donors. Researchers ran the PCR with 60 Vbeta and 13 Jbeta primers. Repertoires were generated with immunoSEQ multiplex PCR, while TCRdb's copy carries only in-frame clones and drops some. Of around 130,000 clones listed, less than 85% were seen once; the top ten hold roughly 2.1%. Sequencing was carried out using PBMCs. All receptors come from a woman aged 40 to 50 in good health and CMV-seropositive.

This clone was seen only a few times. The rearrangement uses TRBV4-3 and TRBJ1-1; D unclear. CDR1 is LGHNA and CDR2 is YSLEER in the germline V gene. The V end was cut by 1 base, the J end by 1 base, with 7 bases between. This CDR3 has 14 amino acids. This chain's CDR3 is CASSQASGNTEAFF. The CDR3 nucleotides are TGCGCCAGCAGCCAAGCCTCAGGGAACACTGAAGCTTTCTTT.

V usage is TRBV10-3 and J usage is TRBJ1-1; TRBD1 is a possible D gene (6 bases). The germline gives CDR1 ENHRY, CDR2 SYGVKD. V lost 3 bases and J lost 4, with 12 bases in between. This CDR3 contains 14 residues. CDR3 loop: CAISEGGMSTEAFF. CDR3 coding DNA: TGTGCCATCAGTGAAGGGGGTATGAGCACTGAAGCTTTCTTT.

The genes are TRBV7-2 and TRBJ2-7; 11 nucleotides match TRBD2. The CDR3 runs 15 residues. Unmatched junction bases numbered 5, after V lost 5 bases and J lost 2 bases. Germline-derived CDR1 and CDR2 are SGHTA and FQGNSA. DNA for the CDR3: TGTGCCAGCAGCCCCCAGACTAGCGGGGCCTACGAGCAGTACTTC. Translation gives CASSPQTSGAYEQYF.